Listed below are T cell receptor beta chains from one sample, sequenced in a study of blood T cell repertoires in COVID-19. Data came from immunoSEQ multiplex PCR; TCRdb stores just in-frame clones and leaves some out. The repertoire holds hundreds of thousands of clones, with roughly 87% as singletons. Specimen: peripheral blood. Source of these receptors: a man aged 18 to 35 with active or convalescent COVID-19. The CDR3 runs from the conserved cysteine through the conserved F or W. Each record gives: V gene, J gene, CDR3 protein.

v_call: TRBV19
j_call: TRBJ1-2
cdr3_aa: CASSKTGAGYGYTF

v_call: TRBV28
j_call: TRBJ1-5
cdr3_aa: CASSSGTGGASPSGYQPQHF

v_call: TRBV4-1
j_call: TRBJ1-2
cdr3_aa: CASSLPGVYGYTF

v_call: TRBV4-3
j_call: TRBJ1-2
cdr3_aa: CASSQSRTARYGYTF

v_call: TRBV9
j_call: TRBJ2-1
cdr3_aa: CASSVSSGIEQFF

v_call: TRBV9
j_call: TRBJ2-6
cdr3_aa: CASSAGSIYSGANVLTF

v_call: TRBV11-3
j_call: TRBJ2-1
cdr3_aa: CASSPSPGQGNNEQFF

v_call: TRBV25-1
j_call: TRBJ1-1
cdr3_aa: CASSDPGQGNTEAFF

v_call: TRBV27
j_call: TRBJ1-2
cdr3_aa: CASSLASGSWHGYTF

v_call: TRBV9
j_call: TRBJ2-2
cdr3_aa: CASSVATPSGELFF

v_call: TRBV18
j_call: TRBJ1-1
cdr3_aa: CASSPGGLAEAFF

v_call: TRBV6-5
j_call: TRBJ2-1
cdr3_aa: CASRRGQGNNEQFF

v_call: TRBV6-1
j_call: TRBJ1-5
cdr3_aa: CASSDQGGNQPQHF

v_call: TRBV6-2/TRBV6-3
j_call: TRBJ1-6
cdr3_aa: CASSMDRYYNSPLHF

v_call: TRBV7-7
j_call: TRBJ2-1
cdr3_aa: CASSSGLADNEQFF

v_call: TRBV3-1/TRBV3-2
j_call: TRBJ1-4
cdr3_aa: CASSYRSNEKLFF

v_call: TRBV11-2
j_call: TRBJ1-2
cdr3_aa: CASSLSGVGYTF

v_call: TRBV12-5
j_call: TRBJ2-5
cdr3_aa: CASGGPGLAGGESQETQYF

v_call: TRBV27
j_call: TRBJ1-1
cdr3_aa: CASSFAGRSTEAFF

v_call: TRBV19
j_call: TRBJ1-5
cdr3_aa: CASSIEVWGGPSNQPQHF

v_call: TRBV7-7
j_call: TRBJ2-5
cdr3_aa: CASSQSGGAGETQYF

v_call: TRBV20-1
j_call: TRBJ2-7
cdr3_aa: CSASLAGGFYEQYF